These T cell receptor beta chains were read from a single sample in a study of regulatory T cells in long-lasting Graves disease. Via MiXCR, TCRdb re-called the multiplex PCR reads, giving one row per CDR3 protein. Here the sample spans more than 300,000 distinct CDR3 sequences, less than 20% being singletons. The sequences come from peripheral blood mononuclear cells (PBMCs), collected when the disease was refractory, from a patient treated with antithyroid drugs. These receptors came from a female donor with Graves disease. The CDR3 runs from the conserved cysteine through the conserved F or W. A D gene is named only where the DNA matches it firmly. The size of a clone is reported for some rows only, either as once, few or many, or as a class for expanded clones.

CDR3aa	CDR3nt	d_gene	abundance	v_gene	j_gene
CASSPYRASSSGNTIYF	TGTGCCAGCAGCCCCTACAGGGCCTCGAGCTCTGGAAACACCATATATTTT	.	few	TRBV7-9	TRBJ1-3
CASSSMLSSGNTIYF	TGTGCCAGCAGCTCCATGCTGAGCTCTGGAAACACCATATATTTT	.	few	TRBV7-2	TRBJ1-3
CASSLFTTGELFF	TGTGCCAGCAGCTTGTTTACCACCGGGGAGCTGTTTTTT	.	many	TRBV5-5	TRBJ2-2
CASSLAGTLPDEQYF	TGTGCCAGCAGTTTAGCCGGGACCCTCCCAGACGAGCAGTACTTC	.	many	TRBV6-9	TRBJ2-7
CASSRGLTGRNSPLHF	TGTGCCAGCTCACGGGGGCTGACAGGGCGTAATTCACCCCTCCACTTT	TRBD1	.	TRBV18	TRBJ1-6
CASSVQTTYEQYF	TGTGCCAGCAGTGTGCAGACAACCTACGAGCAGTACTTC	.	many	TRBV2	TRBJ2-7
CASSPAKGQGDYEQYF	TGTGCCAGCTCACCAGCTAAAGGACAGGGGGACTACGAGCAGTACTTC	TRBD1	.	TRBV18	TRBJ2-7
CASSLARQGTNEKLFF	TGCGCCAGCAGCTTGGCTCGACAGGGGACTAATGAAAAACTGTTTTTT	TRBD1	few	TRBV5-1	TRBJ1-4
CSARGQGSGYTF	TGCAGTGCTAGAGGACAGGGATCTGGCTACACCTTC	TRBD1	many	TRBV20-1	TRBJ1-2
CASSLAGRSGANVLTF	TGTGCCAGTAGTCTGGCAGGGCGCTCTGGGGCCAACGTCCTGACTTTC	.	few	TRBV19	TRBJ2-6
CASSLKGQGFNEQFF	TGTGCCAGCAGCTTAAAGGGACAGGGGTTCAATGAGCAGTTCTTC	TRBD1	.	TRBV7-3	TRBJ2-1
CASSLARELFF	TGTGCCAGCAGCTTAGCCCGGGAGCTGTTTTTT	.	many	TRBV11-3	TRBJ2-2
CASSYSNSGYEQYF	TGTGCCAGCAGTTATAGCAATAGCGGCTACGAGCAGTACTTC	.	.	TRBV6-5	TRBJ2-7
CASSPSGGTGQPQHF	TGCGCCAGCAGCCCATCCGGAGGGACAGGACAGCCCCAGCATTTT	TRBD1	many	TRBV5-1	TRBJ1-5
CASSLAGPGELFF	TGTGCCAGCAGCTTAGCGGGGCCCGGGGAGCTGTTTTTT	.	many	TRBV7-2	TRBJ2-2
CSAKKGGGWETQYF	TGCAGTGCTAAGAAGGGCGGCGGATGGGAGACCCAGTACTTC	.	.	TRBV20-1	TRBJ2-5
CSARGGIYEQYF	TGCAGTGCTAGAGGAGGAATCTACGAGCAGTACTTC	.	.	TRBV20-1	TRBJ2-7
CASSQDRSDRNSYEQYF	TGTGCCAGCAGCCAAGACCGTTCGGACAGGAACTCCTACGAGCAGTACTTC	TRBD1	many	TRBV14	TRBJ2-7
CASSPKEGSAQYF	TGTGCCAGCAGCCCAAAGGAGGGATCGGCCCAGTACTTC	.	many	TRBV5-5	TRBJ2-5
CATSAADRGYTEAFF	TGTGCCACCAGTGCGGCCGACAGGGGCTACACTGAAGCTTTCTTT	TRBD1	many	TRBV24-1	TRBJ1-1
CASSQGHGTQYF	TGTGCCAGCAGCCAAGGACACGGAACCCAGTACTTC	.	many	TRBV3-1	TRBJ2-5
CATSRQGVEKLFF	TGTGCCACCAGCAGACAGGGCGTTGAAAAACTGTTTTTT	.	.	TRBV15	TRBJ1-4
CAISESGRTRNGYTF	TGTGCCATCAGTGAGTCTGGAAGGACGCGAAATGGCTACACCTTC	.	.	TRBV10-3	TRBJ1-2
CASSFPGKNTGELFF	TGTGCCAGCAGTTTTCCGGGGAAGAACACCGGGGAGCTGTTTTTT	.	many	TRBV12-3/TRBV12-4	TRBJ2-2
CASSPADRADGYTF	TGTGCCAGCTCACCGGCCGACAGGGCGGATGGCTACACCTTC	TRBD1	many	TRBV18	TRBJ1-2
CASSQGQLLRNNSPLHF	TGTGCCAGCAGCCAAGGACAGCTCCTACGCAATAATTCACCCCTCCACTTT	.	many	TRBV3-1	TRBJ1-6
CASSPTGNYEQYF	TGTGCCAGCAGCCCGACAGGGAACTACGAGCAGTACTTC	TRBD1	few	TRBV7-9	TRBJ2-7
CASRVSGGTYEQYF	TGTGCCAGCAGGGTTAGCGGGGGGACCTACGAGCAGTACTTC	TRBD2	many	TRBV6-1	TRBJ2-7
CASSWDRATEKLFF	TGTGCCAGCAGCTGGGACAGGGCCACTGAAAAACTGTTTTTT	TRBD1	.	TRBV7-2	TRBJ1-4
CASSSSNSYNEQFF	TGTGCCAGCAGTTCGTCAAACAGTTACAATGAGCAGTTCTTC	.	.	TRBV2	TRBJ2-1
CASSLGSSSHTEAFF	TGTGCCAGCAGCTTAGGAAGCTCCTCGCACACTGAAGCTTTCTTT	.	many	TRBV13	TRBJ1-1
CASSFGTSNTGELFF	TGTGCCAGCAGTTTTGGTACCAGCAACACCGGGGAGCTGTTTTTT	.	many	TRBV12-3/TRBV12-4	TRBJ2-2
CASSPTGTGAYEQYF	TGTGCCAGCAGTCCCACCGGGACAGGGGCCTACGAGCAGTACTTC	TRBD1	many	TRBV27	TRBJ2-7
CRGTGGNIQYF	TGCAGGGGCACTGGGGGGAACATTCAGTACTTC	.	many	TRBV20-1	TRBJ2-4
CASSSSSLSYEQYF	TGTGCCAGCAGCTCCAGTAGCCTCTCCTACGAGCAGTACTTC	.	many	TRBV11-3	TRBJ2-7
CASSPRTSGRAGELFF	TGTGCCAGCAGCCCCCGGACTAGCGGGAGAGCCGGGGAGCTGTTTTTT	TRBD2	.	TRBV9	TRBJ2-2
CAKSPNAGRGNQPQHF	TGTGCCAAGTCCCCAAACGCAGGGCGCGGGAATCAGCCCCAGCATTTT	.	.	TRBV19	TRBJ1-5
CSARDPSGRGDEQFF	TGCAGTGCTAGAGATCCTAGCGGGAGAGGTGATGAGCAGTTCTTC	TRBD2	.	TRBV20-1	TRBJ2-1
CASRKASYSNQPQHF	TGTGCCAGCAGGAAAGCAAGTTATAGCAATCAGCCCCAGCATTTT	.	.	TRBV6-1	TRBJ1-5
CASSVDPGGREQYF	TGTGCCAGCAGCGTAGACCCAGGCGGACGCGAGCAGTACTTC	.	few	TRBV9	TRBJ2-7
CASSYRRDSPGGYTF	TGTGCCAGCAGTTACCGACGGGACAGTCCGGGGGGCTACACCTTC	TRBD1	many	TRBV6-5	TRBJ1-2
CASSLGQWTGEYF	TGTGCCAGCAGTTTGGGACAGTGGACGGGGGAGTACTTC	.	few	TRBV6-2/TRBV6-3	TRBJ2-7
CSAAPGRGARQPQHF	TGCAGTGCAGCCCCGGGTAGGGGCGCACGGCAGCCCCAGCATTTT	.	.	TRBV20-1	TRBJ1-5
CASSQGLRATEAFF	TGTGCCAGCAGCCAAGGCCTCAGGGCCACTGAAGCTTTCTTT	.	.	TRBV3-1	TRBJ1-1
CASSPPIRHLRRGELFF	TGTGCCAGCTCACCACCAATCAGGCACCTACGACGGGGAGAGCTGTTTTTT	.	many	TRBV18	TRBJ1-4
CASSVWEQGVYTGELFF	TGTGCCAGCTCAGTCTGGGAACAGGGGGTATACACCGGGGAGCTGTTTTTT	TRBD1	many	TRBV2	TRBJ2-2
CATVVLGGASSYEQYF	TGTGCCACCGTCGTACTAGGGGGGGCCAGCTCCTACGAGCAGTACTTC	.	.	TRBV24-1	TRBJ2-7
CASSLSQDSYGYTF	TGTGCCAGCAGTTTATCTCAGGACAGCTATGGCTACACCTTC	.	many	TRBV27	TRBJ1-2
CASSVSANTGELFF	TGTGCCAGCAGCGTCAGCGCAAACACCGGGGAGCTGTTTTTT	.	.	TRBV7-9	TRBJ2-2
CASSQVASGVYGGELFF	TGTGCCAGCAGCCAAGTTGCTAGCGGGGTATACGGCGGGGAGCTGTTTTTT	TRBD2	few	TRBV3-1	TRBJ2-2
CAWSGSRGKLFF	TGTGCCTGGTCTGGGTCCCGCGGAAAACTGTTTTTT	.	many	TRBV30	TRBJ1-4
CASSRGLAGQETQYF	TGTGCCAGCAGCAGGGGACTAGCGGGGCAAGAGACCCAGTACTTC	TRBD2	many	TRBV11-1	TRBJ2-5
CASSLSRESNQPQHF	TGTGCCAGCAGCTTAAGCAGGGAAAGCAATCAGCCCCAGCATTTT	.	few	TRBV7-2	TRBJ1-5
CASSPQTFSGNTIYF	TGTGCCAGCAGCCCCCAGACCTTCTCTGGAAACACCATATATTTT	.	few	TRBV7-2	TRBJ1-3
CASSFSRANQPQHF	TGTGCCAGCAGTTTTAGCAGGGCCAATCAGCCCCAGCATTTT	.	.	TRBV12-3/TRBV12-4	TRBJ1-5
CASSAGTGQTEAFF	TGCGCCAGCAGCGCCGGGACAGGGCAAACTGAAGCTTTCTTT	TRBD1	many	TRBV5-1	TRBJ1-1